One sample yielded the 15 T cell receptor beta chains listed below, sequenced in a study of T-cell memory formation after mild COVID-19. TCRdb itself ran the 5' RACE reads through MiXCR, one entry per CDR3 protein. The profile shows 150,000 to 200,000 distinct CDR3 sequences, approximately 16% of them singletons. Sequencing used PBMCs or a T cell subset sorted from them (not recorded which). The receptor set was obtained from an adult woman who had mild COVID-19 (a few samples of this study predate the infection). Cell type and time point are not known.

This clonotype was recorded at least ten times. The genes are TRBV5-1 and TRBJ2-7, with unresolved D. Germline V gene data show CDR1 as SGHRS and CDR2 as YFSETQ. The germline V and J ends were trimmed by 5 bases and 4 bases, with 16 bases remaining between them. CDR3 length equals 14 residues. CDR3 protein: CASSQKNGPYEQYF. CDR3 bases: TGCGCCAGCAGTCAAAAAAATGGACCTTACGAGCAGTACTTC.

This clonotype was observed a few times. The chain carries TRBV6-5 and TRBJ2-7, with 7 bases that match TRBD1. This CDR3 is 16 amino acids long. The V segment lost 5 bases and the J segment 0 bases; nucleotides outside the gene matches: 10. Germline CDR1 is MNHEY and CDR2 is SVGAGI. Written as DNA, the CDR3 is TGTGCCAGCAGTGCCCAACCGGGACAGAGCTCCTACGAGCAGTACTTC. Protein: CASSAQPGQSSYEQYF.

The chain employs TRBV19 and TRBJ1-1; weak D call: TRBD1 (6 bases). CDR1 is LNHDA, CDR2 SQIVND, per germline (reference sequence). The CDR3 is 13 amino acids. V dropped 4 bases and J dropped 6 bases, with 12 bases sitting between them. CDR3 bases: TGTGCCAGTAGTACCGATAGGGGGTCTGAAGCTTTCTTT. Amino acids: CASSTDRGSEAFF.

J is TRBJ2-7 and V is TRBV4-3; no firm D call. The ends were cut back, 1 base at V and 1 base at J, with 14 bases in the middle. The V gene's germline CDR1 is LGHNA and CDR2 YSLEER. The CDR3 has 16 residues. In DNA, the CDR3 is TGCGCCAGCAGCCAAGGAGTAGGTCAGACTTCCTACGAGCAGTACTTC. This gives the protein CASSQGVGQTSYEQYF.

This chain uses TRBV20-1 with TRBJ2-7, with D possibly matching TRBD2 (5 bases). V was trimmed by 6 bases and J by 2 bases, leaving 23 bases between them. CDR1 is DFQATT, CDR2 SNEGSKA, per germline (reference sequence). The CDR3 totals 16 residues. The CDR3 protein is CSARENTAGIAYEQYF. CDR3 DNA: TGCAGTGCGCGAGAGAACACAGCCGGGATAGCCTACGAGCAGTACTTC.

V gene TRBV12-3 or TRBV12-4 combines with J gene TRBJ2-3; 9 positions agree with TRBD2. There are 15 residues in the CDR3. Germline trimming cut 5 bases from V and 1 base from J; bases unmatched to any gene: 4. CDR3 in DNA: TGTGCCAGCAGTCCGCGGACTAGCGGCACAGATACGCAGTATTTT. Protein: CASSPRTSGTDTQYF.

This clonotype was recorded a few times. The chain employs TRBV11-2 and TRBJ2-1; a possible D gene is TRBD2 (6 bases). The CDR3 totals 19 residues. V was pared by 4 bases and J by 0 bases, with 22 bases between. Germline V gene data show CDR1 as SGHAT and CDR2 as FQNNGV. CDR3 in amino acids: CASSSKSLRDGSSYNEQFF. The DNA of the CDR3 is TGTGCCAGCAGCTCAAAATCTCTACGGGACGGGAGCTCCTACAATGAGCAGTTCTTC.

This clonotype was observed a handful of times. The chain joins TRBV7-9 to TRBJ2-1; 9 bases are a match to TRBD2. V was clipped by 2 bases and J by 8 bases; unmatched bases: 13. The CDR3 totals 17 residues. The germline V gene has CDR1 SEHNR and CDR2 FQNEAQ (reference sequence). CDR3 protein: CASSLFSSGVVSDEQFF. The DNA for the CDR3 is TGTGCCAGCAGCTTATTTTCTAGCGGGGTAGTTTCGGATGAGCAGTTCTTC. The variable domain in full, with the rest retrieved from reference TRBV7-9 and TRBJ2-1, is DTGVSQNPRHKITKRGQNVTFRCDPISEHNRLYWYRQTLGQGPEFLTYFQNEAQLEKSRLLSDRFSAERPKGSFSTLEIQRTEQGDSAMYLCASSLFSSGVVSDEQFFGPGTRLTVL.

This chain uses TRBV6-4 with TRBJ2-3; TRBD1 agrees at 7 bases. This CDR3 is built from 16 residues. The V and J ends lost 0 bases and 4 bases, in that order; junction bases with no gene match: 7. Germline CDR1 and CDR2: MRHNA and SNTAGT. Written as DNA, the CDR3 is TGTGCCAGCAGTGACTCGGAGACAGGGTTCCCAGATACGCAGTATTTT. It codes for CASSDSETGFPDTQYF.

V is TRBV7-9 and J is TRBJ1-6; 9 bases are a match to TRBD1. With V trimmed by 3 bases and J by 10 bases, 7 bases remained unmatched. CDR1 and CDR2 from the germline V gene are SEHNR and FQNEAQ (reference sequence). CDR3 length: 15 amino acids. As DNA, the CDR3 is TGTGCCAGCAGCTTCCGCGGACAGGGGTCCTCACCCCTCCACTTT. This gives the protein CASSFRGQGSSPLHF.

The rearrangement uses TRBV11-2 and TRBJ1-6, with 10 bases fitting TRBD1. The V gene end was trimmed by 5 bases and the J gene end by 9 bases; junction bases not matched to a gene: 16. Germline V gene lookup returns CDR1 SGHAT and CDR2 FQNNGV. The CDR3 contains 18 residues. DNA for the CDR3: TGTGCCAGCAGCAGCGGACAGGGGGTTCCGAGGGCAGGTTCACCCCTCCACTTT. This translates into CASSSGQGVPRAGSPLHF.

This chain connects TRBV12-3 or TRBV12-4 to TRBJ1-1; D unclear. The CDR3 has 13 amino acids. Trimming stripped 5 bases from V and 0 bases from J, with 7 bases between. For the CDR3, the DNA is TGTGCCAGCAGTCGAAGAATGAACACTGAAGCTTTCTTT. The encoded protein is CASSRRMNTEAFF.

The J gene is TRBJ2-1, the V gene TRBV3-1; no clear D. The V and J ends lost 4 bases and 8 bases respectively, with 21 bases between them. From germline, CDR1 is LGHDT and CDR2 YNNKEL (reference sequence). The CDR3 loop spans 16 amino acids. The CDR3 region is CASSLGRIRSVHEQFF. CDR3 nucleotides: TGTGCCAGCAGCCTTGGTCGGATAAGGTCGGTGCATGAGCAGTTCTTC.

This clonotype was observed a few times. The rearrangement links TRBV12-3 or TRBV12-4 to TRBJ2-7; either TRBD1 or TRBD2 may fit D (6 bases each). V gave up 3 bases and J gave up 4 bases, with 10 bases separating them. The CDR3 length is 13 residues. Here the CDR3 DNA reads TGTGCCAGCAGTTTTGAGGGGGGATACGAGCAGTACTTC. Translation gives CASSFEGGYEQYF.

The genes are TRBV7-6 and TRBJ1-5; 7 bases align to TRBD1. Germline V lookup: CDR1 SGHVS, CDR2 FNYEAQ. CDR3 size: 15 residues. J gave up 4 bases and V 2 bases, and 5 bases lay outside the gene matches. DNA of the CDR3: TGTGCCAGCAGCTTAAGGGACAGCCTAAATCAGCCCCAGCATTTT. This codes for CASSLRDSLNQPQHF.